This T cell receptor beta chain was identified in a study of beta chain features in type 1 diabetes (dated by TCRdb to 2017 to 2018). Study-wide context: No differences in mean age, gender distribution, total cell number or subset yield were found between patients and healthy donors. Across all samples, 107,917,701 sorted cells were examined, and cell number per subset correlated strongly with RNA yield. The study compared TCRB repertoires of sorted circulating CD4+ T cell subsets between recently diagnosed type 1 diabetes patients and matched healthy donors. Whereas all 30 or so donors provided naive and central memory subsets, regulatory and stem cell-like memory subsets were isolated from just 8 patients and about 8 healthy donors. Summary of the overall study and its limitations: Because cDNA rather than genomic DNA was sequenced, highly expressing activated cells could have been over-represented, although no difference in activation and CD3 levels was found between groups. Fewer insertions and more nucleotide deletions at VDJ recombination sites were observed in patients with type 1 diabetes, implying thymic rearrangement abnormalities. PCR might favor shorter templates, but patient and control samples were amplified and corrected together, so any skew would affect both groups equally. Because small numbers of individuals were included in the HLA sub-analyses, any influence of HLA type on TCRB rearrangement was left unresolved. In all four CD4+ subsets, TCRB CDR3 length was moderately but significantly shorter in type 1 diabetes patients. The naive, central memory and regulatory TCRB repertoires appeared to resemble one another more closely among patients than among healthy donors.

From each donor, a single peripheral blood sample of roughly 0.11 L on average was drawn into heparinised tubes. A BD FACSAria II was used to sort naive, central memory, regulatory and stem cell-like memory CD4+ T cells with a panel that included CD45RO, CCR7, CD25, CD127, CD95 and CD27. A purity above 98% was achieved for all sorted populations. Right away, PBMCs were isolated by Lymphoprep density gradient centrifugation and were stained directly, with no culture step. To minimize batch effects, samples were stained and sorted in pairs, one healthy donor with one patient per experiment. V ends up 4 bases short and J 5 bases short, with an unmatched junction base count of 2. Taken from the germline V gene (reference sequence), the CDR1 and CDR2 loops are LNHNV and YYDKDF. The CDR3, from cysteine to phenylalanine, totals 13 residues. The DNA shown is the 39-base CDR3, in frame from base 1. The entire isolated RNA was reverse transcribed using the High Capacity cDNA Reverse Transcription Kit, and thus expressed TCRB transcripts were sequenced. Deep immunoSEQ sequencing was performed on naive, central memory and regulatory T cell samples, with an average of roughly 3.5 million total reads per sample. After sorted cells were lysed in RLT buffer, RNA was extracted with DNase-treated RNeasy Micro or Mini kits, with the choice depending on cell number. Each cell subset was processed separately to prevent cross-contamination, with patient and healthy donor samples processed together. TCRB sequences were amplified from cDNA with the immunoSEQ multiplex PCR, producing 87-bp fragments spanning the CDR3 region. The amplicons were sequenced using the Illumina HiSeq platform. The authors' analysis ran thus. PCR bias was corrected computationally using synthetic template baselines, and reads within Hamming distance 2 were collapsed, with unmergeable singletons discarded. Reads were aligned to IMGT to assign V, D and J genes, CDR3 length, and insertions or deletions at six rearrangement sites. Within each subset, clonotype counts were normalized to sorted cell number, after which true diversity and Gini coefficients were computed with the tcR R package. The overlap coefficient, calculated on TCRB nucleotide sequences, was used to quantify repertoire sharing. Out-of-frame TCRB sequences from naive cells were analyzed as a proxy for the pre-selection repertoire. Imported from immuneACCESS, the table was reduced by TCRdb to in-frame sequences with V and J called. These copies leave out some clones; in studies compared against another copy, an unresolved V gene accounts for under half, and the cause of the remainder is not known. That table is the source of V, J and clone size, and D and trimming were worked out from the DNA. Counted in this sample were a few hundred thousand clones; about a tenth of them appeared once. The top ten constitute around 0.017% of the sample.

Remarks on this clone: Which antigen it targets is not known. No qualities accompany the bases; no much larger clone lies one base away.

Sequenced input: naive CD4+ T cells from blood. Sample cell subset or site, as interpreted from the label and publication: true naive CD4+ T cells. The chain is assembled from TRBV15 and TRBJ1-5; the central 7 bases match TRBD1. This receptor was obtained from a man younger than 45 with type 1 diabetes. This receptor carries the CDR3 CATSNTGDQPQHF. Read as DNA, the sequence is TGTGCCACCAGCAACACAGGGGATCAGCCCCAGCATTTT.